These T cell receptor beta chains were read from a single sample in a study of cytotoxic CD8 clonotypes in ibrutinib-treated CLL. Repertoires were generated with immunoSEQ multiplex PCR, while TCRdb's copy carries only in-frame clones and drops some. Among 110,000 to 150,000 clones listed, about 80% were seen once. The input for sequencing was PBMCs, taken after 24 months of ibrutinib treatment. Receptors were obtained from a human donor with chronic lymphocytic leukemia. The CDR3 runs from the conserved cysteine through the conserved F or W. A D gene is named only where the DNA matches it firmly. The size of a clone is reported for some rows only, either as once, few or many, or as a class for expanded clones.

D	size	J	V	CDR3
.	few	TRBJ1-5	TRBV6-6	CASSYRGSNQPQHF
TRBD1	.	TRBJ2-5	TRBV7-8	CASSARPPQGWETQYF
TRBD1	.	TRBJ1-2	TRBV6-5	CASRRDRWIYGYTF
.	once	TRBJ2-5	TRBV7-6	CASSLGVLETQYF
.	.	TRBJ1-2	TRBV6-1	CASGRDGGYTF
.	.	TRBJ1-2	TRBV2	CASSETGPGGYTF
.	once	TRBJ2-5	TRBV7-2	CASSLGAGETQYF
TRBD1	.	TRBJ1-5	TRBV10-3	CAISYGTGSNQPQHF
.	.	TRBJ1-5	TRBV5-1	CASSLAREGGQPQHF
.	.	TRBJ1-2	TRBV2	CASSRLNYGYTF
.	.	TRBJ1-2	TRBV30	CAWSVTGHSGYTF
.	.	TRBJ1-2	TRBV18	CASSPPLRGYTF
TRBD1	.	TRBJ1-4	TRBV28	CASSFGTGVEKLFF
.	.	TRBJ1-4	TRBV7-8	CASTLRRTNEKLFF
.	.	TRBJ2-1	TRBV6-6	CASSWTTYNEQFF
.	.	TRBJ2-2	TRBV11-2	CASSFVALDTGELFF
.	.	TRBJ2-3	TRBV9	CASSPYRGTDTQYF
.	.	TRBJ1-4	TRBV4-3	CASSQGLETNEKLFF
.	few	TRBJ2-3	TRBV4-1	CASRGHGTDTQYF
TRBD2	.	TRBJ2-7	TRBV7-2	CASSPGGLAGVPRSYEQYF
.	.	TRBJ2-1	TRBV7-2	CASSLMSIARNEQFF
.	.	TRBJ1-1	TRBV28	CASGPGWRDTEAFF
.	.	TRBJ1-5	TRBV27	CASSWGPPGAHQPQHF
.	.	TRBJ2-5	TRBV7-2	CASSRKGTRGETQYF
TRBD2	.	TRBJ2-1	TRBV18	CASSPPSGRNEQFF
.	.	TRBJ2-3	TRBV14	CASSPAGDTQYF
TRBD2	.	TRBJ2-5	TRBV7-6	CASSLVVAGDVETQYF
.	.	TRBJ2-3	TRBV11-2	CASSLLGGPGDTQYF
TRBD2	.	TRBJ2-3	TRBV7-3	CASSPDPPSGSPDTQYF
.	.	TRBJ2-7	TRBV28	CASSQGFLEQYF
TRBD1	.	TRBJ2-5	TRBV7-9	CASSERDRAREFPYF
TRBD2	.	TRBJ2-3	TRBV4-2	CASSTRTSGTDTQYF
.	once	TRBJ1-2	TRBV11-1	CASSGTDGYTF
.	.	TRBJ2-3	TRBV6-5	CASRGAGAVDTQYF
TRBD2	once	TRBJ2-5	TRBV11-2	CASSPRTSGLQETQYF
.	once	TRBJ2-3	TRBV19	CASSPTSSTDTQYF
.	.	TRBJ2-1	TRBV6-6	CASSYRDSYNEQFF
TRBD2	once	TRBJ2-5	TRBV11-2	CASSSLGGRSQETQYF
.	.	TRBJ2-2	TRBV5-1	CASSSAVSGNTGELFF
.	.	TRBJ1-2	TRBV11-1	CASSRPGASNYGYTF
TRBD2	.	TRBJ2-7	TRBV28	CASSFPTSGRAVEQYF
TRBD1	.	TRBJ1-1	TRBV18	CASSLSQGDTEAFF
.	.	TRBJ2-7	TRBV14	CASRKTQEEYEQYF
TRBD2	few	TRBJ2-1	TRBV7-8	CASSPPLGVAGAGEQFF
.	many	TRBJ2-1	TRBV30	CAWRRPQSYNEQFF
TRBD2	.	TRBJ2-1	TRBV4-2	CASSTGNYRAGGNEQFF
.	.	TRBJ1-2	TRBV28	CASSFSARDLGYTF
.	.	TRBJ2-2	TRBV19	CASLGGLASNTGELFF
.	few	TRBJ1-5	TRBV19	CASTLRGTYSNQPQHF
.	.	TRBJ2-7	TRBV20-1	CSARSPGEQYF
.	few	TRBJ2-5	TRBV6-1	CASTEGGSQETQYF
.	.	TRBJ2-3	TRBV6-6	CASSLYRAEAPDTQYF
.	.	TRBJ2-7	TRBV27	CASSPDHRSYEQYF
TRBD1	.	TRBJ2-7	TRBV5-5	CASSWGQSYEQYF
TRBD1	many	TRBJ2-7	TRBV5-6	CASSFGTGVSYEQYF
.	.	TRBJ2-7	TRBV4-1	CASSQGRDRAHFGEQYF
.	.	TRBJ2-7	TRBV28	CATLRPGSTYEQYF